The TCR beta chain described here comes from a study of beta chain features in type 1 diabetes. About the research overall: Cell yields, gender and age were similar in healthy donors and patients.

Sequencing targeted expressed TCRB transcripts, as all isolated RNA had been reverse transcribed. The repertoire was sequenced with immunoSEQ multiplex PCR; TCRdb's copy has only in-frame clones and lacks some. The profile shows about 340,000 clones, roughly 9% of them singletons. CD45RO/CCR7/CD25/CD127/CD95/CD27 sorting isolated CD4+ naive, central memory, regulatory and stem cell-like memory cells. Findings and limits, study-wide: HLA influence on TCRB rearrangement stayed unresolved here. Significant though moderate, a shortening of TCRB CDR3s appeared in all four CD4+ subsets of Type 1 diabetes patients.

The ends were cut back, 6 bases at V and 4 bases at J, with 15 bases in the middle. This CDR3 comprises 14 residues. The V gene's germline CDR1 is MDHEN and CDR2 SYDVKM. Note on this clone: Its antigen is unidentified.

The V and J genes are TRBV28 and TRBJ1-1, with D perhaps TRBD1 (6 bases). This TCR came from a man younger than 45 with type 1 diabetes. The sample was central memory CD4+ T cells from blood. The CDR3 DNA follows: TGTGCCAGCAGAGGGGGTGTTCGGGCCACTGAAGCTTTCTTT. The encoded protein is CASRGGVRATEAFF. Filled out from reference TRBV28 and TRBJ1-1, the complete variable domain reads DVKVTQSSRYLVKRTGEKVFLECVQDMDHENMFWYRQDPGLGLRLIYFSYDVKMKEKGDIPEGYSVSREKKERFSLILESASTNQTSMYLCASRGGVRATEAFFGQGTRLTVV.